A selection of T cell receptor beta chains follows, all from one sample in a study of shared clonotypes between healthy human individuals. Using immunoSEQ multiplex PCR, the repertoire was profiled, and TCRdb retains in-frame clones only, with some absent. This sample has roughly 810,000 clones, with around 96% found just once. Sequencing was done on a sample of naive CD8+ T cells sorted from blood. Receptor source: a man aged 25 to 40 in good health. The CDR3 runs from the conserved cysteine through the conserved F or W. D genes are given only for firm matches. Clone size is stated in some rows and not others, as once, few, many or a class when expanded.

NA,TRBV7-2,TRBD2,TRBJ2-1,CASSWTSGSQNEQFF,TGTGCCAGCAGCTGGACTAGCGGGAGTCAAAATGAGCAGTTCTTC
NA,TRBV10-3,NA,TRBJ2-3,CAIGAGSTDTQYF,TGTGCCATCGGGGCCGGGAGCACAGATACGCAGTATTTT
NA,TRBV11-3,NA,TRBJ2-7,CASSQSEGPYEQYF,TGTGCCAGCAGCCAATCCGAAGGCCCCTACGAGCAGTACTTC
NA,TRBV14,NA,TRBJ2-7,CASSPWGGAGYEQYF,TGTGCCAGCAGCCCTTGGGGGGGGGCCGGGTACGAGCAGTACTTC
NA,TRBV11-2,TRBD2,TRBJ2-1,CASSLRPGGFYNEQFF,TGTGCCAGCAGCTTACGACCGGGAGGGTTTTACAATGAGCAGTTCTTC
NA,TRBV11-3,NA,TRBJ2-2,CASSHWTGELFF,TGTGCCAGCAGCCATTGGACCGGGGAGCTGTTTTTT
NA,TRBV5-1,NA,TRBJ2-6,CASNPVIGANVLTF,TGCGCCAGCAACCCTGTGATCGGGGCCAACGTCCTGACTTTC
NA,TRBV19,NA,TRBJ2-7,CASSSTGGAYEQYF,TGTGCCAGTAGTTCCACCGGGGGAGCCTACGAGCAGTACTTC
NA,TRBV7-6,NA,TRBJ2-7,CASSLALSYEQYF,TGTGCCAGCAGCTTAGCGCTCAGCTACGAGCAGTACTTC
NA,TRBV6-5,NA,TRBJ1-4,CASSYSGPDEKLFF,TGTGCCAGCAGTTACTCGGGTCCGGATGAAAAACTGTTTTTT
NA,TRBV2,TRBD2,TRBJ2-3,CGSSGASGLTDTQYF,TGTGGCTCTAGTGGGGCTAGCGGGCTCACAGATACGCAGTATTTT
NA,TRBV7-9,NA,TRBJ2-3,CASSQWGEADTQYF,TGTGCCAGCAGCCAGTGGGGGGAAGCAGATACGCAGTATTTT
NA,TRBV6-1,NA,TRBJ2-2,CASSAGYTGELFF,TGTGCCAGCAGTGCCGGGTACACCGGGGAGCTGTTTTTT
NA,TRBV4-1,NA,TRBJ2-7,CASSPHSQGTYEQYF,TGCGCCAGCAGCCCTCACTCACAGGGTACCTACGAGCAGTACTTC
NA,TRBV4-1,TRBD1,TRBJ1-1,CASSQGGQTSYMNTEAFF,TGCGCCAGCAGCCAAGGGGGACAGACTTCTTACATGAACACTGAAGCTTTCTTT
NA,TRBV7-9,NA,TRBJ2-2,CASSFELFF,TGTGCCAGCAGCTTCGAACTGTTTTTT
NA,TRBV18,NA,TRBJ1-5,CASSPRSGRGSGQPQHF,TGTGCCAGCTCACCCCGCTCCGGGAGGGGAAGCGGGCAGCCCCAGCATTTT
NA,TRBV27,NA,TRBJ1-1,CASATLGIGSMNTEAFF,TGTGCCAGCGCCACCCTCGGCATAGGTTCGATGAACACTGAAGCTTTCTTT
NA,TRBV7-9,NA,TRBJ2-7,CASKQVEQYEQYF,TGTGCCAGCAAGCAGGTGGAACAATACGAGCAGTACTTC
NA,TRBV11-3,NA,TRBJ1-1,CASSGHENTEAFF,TGTGCCAGCAGCGGACACGAGAACACTGAAGCTTTCTTT
NA,TRBV27,TRBD2,TRBJ2-1,CASSPYGLAEYNEQFF,TGTGCCAGCAGCCCCTACGGACTAGCGGAGTACAATGAGCAGTTCTTC
NA,TRBV7-9,TRBD2,TRBJ2-1,CASRRGGPLNEQFF,TGTGCCAGCAGACGGGGAGGGCCCCTCAATGAGCAGTTCTTC
NA,TRBV27,TRBD2,TRBJ2-2,CASSFEAGATGELFF,TGTGCCAGCAGTTTTGAAGCGGGAGCCACCGGGGAGCTGTTTTTT
few,TRBV29-1,TRBD1,TRBJ2-1,CSVEDPRTQGLDNEQFF,TGCAGCGTTGAAGACCCCAGGACACAGGGGCTGGATAATGAGCAGTTCTTC
NA,TRBV2,TRBD1,TRBJ2-1,CASSEWTGQSYNEQFF,TGTGCCAGCAGTGAATGGACGGGACAGTCCTACAATGAGCAGTTCTTC
NA,TRBV5-4,NA,TRBJ2-1,CARDPQIGCYNEQFF,TGTGCCAGGGACCCCCAGATTGGGTGCTACAATGAGCAGTTCTTC
NA,TRBV5-5,NA,TRBJ2-3,CASSLGYRTSTDTQYF,TGTGCCAGCAGCTTGGGTTATAGAACTAGCACAGATACGCAGTATTTT
few,TRBV7-9,TRBD1,TRBJ1-5,CASSFPRGDRGEDQPQHF,TGTGCCAGCAGCTTCCCTCGCGGGGACAGGGGAGAAGATCAGCCCCAGCATTTT
once,TRBV27,NA,TRBJ2-3,CASSSTGDTQYF,TGTGCCAGCAGTTCTACGGGAGATACGCAGTATTTT
NA,TRBV25-1,TRBD1,TRBJ1-1,CASSTGGEAEAFF,TGTGCCAGCAGTACAGGGGGAGAGGCTGAAGCTTTCTTT
NA,TRBV6-5,NA,TRBJ2-1,CASSNGYNEQFF,TGTGCCAGCAGCAACGGGTACAATGAGCAGTTCTTC
NA,TRBV4-1,NA,TRBJ2-2,CASLPTVGLFANTGELFF,TGCGCCAGCCTACCGACAGTCGGACTGTTCGCGAACACCGGGGAGCTGTTTTTT
once,TRBV6-1,TRBD1,TRBJ2-7,CASSRDRIDEQYF,TGTGCCAGCAGCCGGGACAGAATCGACGAGCAGTACTTC
once,TRBV5-4,NA,TRBJ2-7,CASSRHTQLGAPYEQYF,TGTGCCAGCAGCCGACATACCCAGTTGGGAGCCCCCTACGAGCAGTACTTC
NA,TRBV15,NA,TRBJ2-7,CATSDRRRYEQYF,TGTGCCACCAGTGATCGTCGGCGCTACGAGCAGTACTTC
NA,TRBV15,NA,TRBJ2-7,CATSRGPSKQYF,TGTGCCACCAGCAGAGGCCCTTCCAAGCAGTACTTC
NA,TRBV4-3,TRBD2,TRBJ2-7,CASSQDLAGSSYEQYF,TGCGCCAGCAGCCAAGACCTAGCGGGAAGCTCCTACGAGCAGTACTTC
NA,TRBV21-1,NA,TRBJ2-1,CASSTPGTSGRFEQFF,TGTGCCAGCAGCACCCCCGGGACTAGCGGGAGGTTTGAGCAGTTCTTC
NA,TRBV7-9,NA,TRBJ2-3,CASSFPPSTDTQYF,TGTGCCAGCAGCTTTCCCCCTAGCACAGATACGCAGTATTTT
NA,TRBV6-1,NA,TRBJ1-2,CASSESEWGLIGGYTF,TGTGCCAGCAGTGAATCTGAATGGGGACTTATCGGTGGCTACACCTTC
NA,TRBV2,NA,TRBJ1-2,CATPSYGYTF,TGTGCCACCCCGAGCTATGGCTACACCTTC
NA,TRBV5-1,NA,TRBJ2-1,CASSADSHNEQFF,TGCGCCAGCAGCGCGGACAGTCACAATGAGCAGTTCTTC
NA,TRBV9,NA,TRBJ1-2,CASSDRIYGYTF,TGTGCCAGCAGCGACAGAATATATGGCTACACCTTC
NA,TRBV5-4,NA,TRBJ2-1,CASSLGHYNEQFF,TGTGCCAGCAGCTTAGGACACTACAATGAGCAGTTCTTC
NA,TRBV6-5,TRBD1,TRBJ1-5,CASSLGQGNQPQHF,TGTGCCAGCAGTTTAGGACAGGGGAATCAGCCCCAGCATTTT
NA,TRBV4-1,TRBD2,TRBJ2-7,CASSQGTSLYEQYF,TGCGCCAGCAGCCAAGGGACTAGCCTCTACGAGCAGTACTTC
NA,TRBV5-5,TRBD1,TRBJ1-1,CASSLDRGTREAFF,TGTGCCAGCAGCTTGGACAGGGGAACAAGGGAAGCTTTCTTT
NA,TRBV14,TRBD2,TRBJ2-5,CASSPFPGTSGSNLETQYF,TGTGCCAGCAGCCCTTTTCCCGGGACTAGCGGGAGTAATCTAGAGACCCAGTACTTC
NA,TRBV4-1,NA,TRBJ2-7,CASSHVPGYEQYF,TGCGCCAGCAGCCATGTACCAGGGTACGAGCAGTACTTC
NA,TRBV6-1,NA,TRBJ2-6,CASSAGRTGYGANVLTF,TGTGCCAGCAGTGCCGGCCGAACGGGATATGGGGCCAACGTCCTGACTTTC